These T cell receptor beta chains were read from a single sample in a study of beta chain features in type 1 diabetes. Produced via immunoSEQ multiplex PCR; TCRdb's table is partial and in-frame only. The sample has more than 100,000 clones; around 15% are singletons. What was sequenced was central memory CD4+ T cells from blood. These receptors were collected from a man aged 25-45 years with type 1 diabetes. The CDR3 runs from the conserved cysteine through the conserved F or W. A D gene is named only where the DNA matches it firmly. Some rows have no size entry. The others give once, few or many, or a class for an expanded clone.

D gene	J gene	clone size	CDR3 length	V gene	CDR3 DNA	CDR3 protein
TRBD1	TRBJ1-4	-	15	TRBV7-2	TGTGCCAGCAGCAGGGGACAGGGGAGTACAGGGAAACTGTTTTTT	CASSRGQGSTGKLFF
-	TRBJ2-2	few	12	TRBV19	TGTGCCAGTAGAACATGGAACGGGGAGCTGTTTTTT	CASRTWNGELFF
-	TRBJ2-1	-	15	TRBV25-1	TGTGCCAGCAGCTTGGCGGGGGCCCATTCGAATGAGCAGTTCTTC	CASSLAGAHSNEQFF
-	TRBJ2-3	-	13	TRBV2	TGTGCCAGCAGCGGCCCTAGCACAGATACGCAGTATTTT	CASSGPSTDTQYF
-	TRBJ2-1	-	13	TRBV27	TGTGCCAGCAGTTTTAGCTCCTACAATGAGCAGTTCTTC	CASSFSSYNEQFF
TRBD1	TRBJ1-6	medium-sized	15	TRBV9	TGTGCCAGCAGCCGGGACAGGGGGGAGATTTCACCCCTCCACTTT	CASSRDRGEISPLHF
-	TRBJ2-4	-	8	TRBV30	TGCTTTAGTAGGCCTAAGTACTTC	CFSRPKYF
TRBD1	TRBJ2-7	-	15	TRBV7-2	TGTGCCAGCAGCGGCCGGGACAGGGATACCTACGAGCAGTACTTC	CASSGRDRDTYEQYF
TRBD2	TRBJ2-3	-	17	TRBV13	TGTGCCAGCAGCCCCCCGGGGGGGGTCGGAAGCACAGATACGCAGTATTTT	CASSPPGGVGSTDTQYF
-	TRBJ1-6	few	16	TRBV19	TGTGCCAGTAGTCTTGGGGACCAGGGTGGCGATTCACCCCTCCACTTT	CASSLGDQGGDSPLHF
-	TRBJ2-3	few	16	TRBV19	TGTGCCAGTAGTAGTTCTCTTGGCAGTTACACAGATACGCAGTATTTT	CASSSSLGSYTDTQYF
-	TRBJ1-6	few	15	TRBV6-5	TGTGCCAGCAGTATCCGCAGGGAGGGTAATTCACCCCTCCACTTT	CASSIRREGNSPLHF
TRBD1	TRBJ2-5	many	17	TRBV5-6	TGTGCCAGCAGCCGCAGAAGACAGGGGGCGCGGATGGAGACCCAGTACTTC	CASSRRRQGARMETQYF
TRBD1	TRBJ2-7	many	15	TRBV28	TGTGCCAGCAGTCCTGGACAGGCGGCGGACTACGAGCAGTACTTC	CASSPGQAADYEQYF
-	TRBJ1-6	-	16	TRBV7-2	TGTGCCAGCAGCTTAAACCCAGGACGGAATAATTCACCCCTCCACTTT	CASSLNPGRNNSPLHF
TRBD1	TRBJ2-5	-	18	TRBV25-1	TGTGCCAGCAGCGGTGGACAGGGAGGCTGGGGGTACCAAGAGACCCAGTACTTC	CASSGGQGGWGYQETQYF
TRBD2	TRBJ2-3	-	17	TRBV4-2	TGTGCCAGCAGCTTCCTTCCTAGCGGGGGGCGTCAAAATACGCAGTATTTT	CASSFLPSGGRQNTQYF
-	TRBJ2-7	-	13	TRBV6-1	TGTGCCAGCAGTGAAACCGGACAGACTGAGCAGTACTTC	CASSETGQTEQYF
-	TRBJ2-2	-	15	TRBV9	TGTGCCAGCAGCGTAGCTAGGGGGTGGACCGGGGAGCTGTTTTTT	CASSVARGWTGELFF
-	TRBJ1-5	many	15	TRBV25-1	TGTGCCAGCAGTGATGGGGTTTATAGCAATCAGCCCCAGCATTTT	CASSDGVYSNQPQHF
TRBD2	TRBJ2-3	-	15	TRBV4-3	TGCGCCAGCAGCCAAGAAGGAACTAGCGCAGATACGCAGTATTTT	CASSQEGTSADTQYF
TRBD2	TRBJ2-2	-	15	TRBV9	TGTGCCAGCACCAGCGGGGGCCGAAACACCGGGGAGCTGTTTTTT	CASTSGGRNTGELFF
-	TRBJ2-6	many	15	TRBV4-3	TGCGCCAGCAGCGATCAGGGGAGTGGGGCCAACGTCCTGACTTTC	CASSDQGSGANVLTF
-	TRBJ1-4	-	15	TRBV7-9	TGTGCCAGCAGCCCTCGAGGGGCAAGCGTTGTAAAACTGTTTTTT	CASSPRGASVVKLFF
-	TRBJ1-5	many	16	TRBV7-2	TGTGCCAGCAGCTTAACGTGGGACGGCTACAATCAGCCCCAGCATTTT	CASSLTWDGYNQPQHF
-	TRBJ2-5	few	13	TRBV9	TGTGCCAGCAGCGAAGGTCCACAAGAGACCCAGTACTTC	CASSEGPQETQYF
TRBD2	TRBJ2-3	few	16	TRBV18	TGTGCCAGCTCTCCCGGACTAGCGGGATACACAGATACGCAGTATTTT	CASSPGLAGYTDTQYF